Shown below are 28 T cell receptor beta chains from a single sample sequenced in a study of cytomegalovirus exposure and HLA in healthy donors. The repertoire was sequenced with immunoSEQ multiplex PCR; TCRdb's copy has only in-frame clones and lacks some. Among some 160,000 clones listed, approximately 90% were seen once. The sequenced sample consisted of PBMCs. The receptors were sampled from a man younger than 35 in good health and CMV-seronegative.

The chain is built from TRBV19 and TRBJ1-1; 7 bases match TRBD1. V was clipped by 3 bases and J by 11 bases; unmatched bases: 3. The CDR3 runs to 11 residues. Germline loops: CDR1 LNHDA, CDR2 SQIVND (reference sequence). CDR3 bases: TGTGCCAGTAGTATGGGACAGTTCGCTTTCTTT. It encodes CASSMGQFAFF.

The genes are TRBV6-1 and TRBJ2-7; possible D gene TRBD1, 6 bases. The CDR3 length is 13 residues. V lost 6 bases to trimming and J lost 5 bases, with 14 bases between them. CDR1 is MNHNS and CDR2 is SASEGT in the germline V gene. CDR3 nucleotides: TGTGCCAGCAGAGGTTTATACAGGGACGAGCAGTACGTC. Its protein is CASRGLYRDEQYV.

The rearrangement links TRBV5-1 to TRBJ2-7, with 8 bases lining up with TRBD1. This CDR3 is built from 15 residues. V shed 4 bases and J 3 bases; nucleotides not matched to a gene: 9. Germline lookup yields CDR1 SGHRS and CDR2 YFSETQ. The CDR3 coding sequence is TGCGCCAGCAGCCTTGGACAGGGCCTGTACTACGAGCAGTACTTC. This sequence encodes CASSLGQGLYYEQYF.

The gene calls are TRBV5-4 and TRBJ1-1; possibly TRBD1 for D (5 bases). The CDR3 covers 15 residues. V shed 4 bases and J shed 4 bases, with 17 bases lying between them. CDR1 is SGHNT, CDR2 YYREEE, per germline (reference sequence). The CDR3 nucleotides read TGTGCCAGCAGCCCTCAGGGCGACCGAGGCACTGAAGCTTTCTTT. It translates to CASSPQGDRGTEAFF.

This clone appeared once. The gene calls are TRBV5-4 and TRBJ2-2, with 8 bases that match TRBD2. V dropped 0 bases and J dropped 7; count of bases not matched to a gene: 8. Looked up from germline, CDR1 is SGHNT and CDR2 is YYREEE (reference sequence). The CDR3 runs 16 residues. CDR3 DNA sequence: TGTGCCAGCAGCTTGGTGCTAGCGGGTTTGTACGGGGAGCTGTTTTTT. Protein: CASSLVLAGLYGELFF.

The chain recombines TRBV25-1 with TRBJ1-1; D uncertain. Trimming took off 3 bases at V and 4 bases at J, with 12 bases between the two ends. The CDR3 is 14 amino acids. Germline V lookup: CDR1 MGHDK, CDR2 SYGVNS. CDR3: CASSELVEGTEAFF. Written as DNA, the CDR3 is TGTGCCAGCAGTGAGCTAGTGGAGGGCACTGAAGCTTTCTTT. Combining the CDR3 with reference TRBV25-1 and TRBJ1-1 gives the whole variable domain EADIYQTPRYLVIGTGKKITLECSQTMGHDKMYWYQQDPGMELHLIHYSYGVNSTEKGDLSSESTVSRIRTEHFPLTLESARPSHTSQYLCASSELVEGTEAFFGQGTRLTVV.

V usage is TRBV5-6 and J usage is TRBJ2-2, with a possible D match to TRBD1 (6 bases). This CDR3 contains 14 residues. V lost 7 bases, J lost 6 bases, and 16 bases lay in between. Germline V lookup: CDR1 SGHDT, CDR2 YYEEEE. For the CDR3, the DNA is TGTGCCAGCGCCAGGGGCTCATTAGCCGGGGAGCTGTTTTTT. Protein: CASARGSLAGELFF. Filled out from reference TRBV5-6 and TRBJ2-2, the complete variable domain reads DAGVTQSPTHLIKTRGQQVTLRCSPKSGHDTVSWYQQALGQGPQFIFQYYEEEERQRGNFPDRFSGHQFPNYSSELNVNALLLGDSALYLCASARGSLAGELFFGEGSRLTVL.

The chain carries TRBV18 and TRBJ2-2, with 7 positions matching TRBD2. The J segment lost 5 bases and the V segment lost 3 bases, leaving 3 bases of the junction unmatched. The CDR3 covers 14 residues. Germline CDR1 and CDR2: KGHSH and LQKENI. The CDR3 loop is CASSPAGVTGELFF. The CDR3 DNA reads TGTGCCAGCTCACCTGCGGGAGTTACCGGGGAGCTGTTTTTT.

The V gene is TRBV19, the J gene TRBJ1-5; no clear D gene. The CDR3 totals 17 residues. Deletions cut 3 bases from V and 0 bases from J, with 15 bases between. Per the germline V gene, CDR1 is LNHDA and CDR2 is SQIVND (reference sequence). The CDR3 DNA sequence: TGTGCCAGTAGTATTTTGGGAGGGCCGAATAGCAATCAGCCCCAGCATTTT. Its protein is CASSILGGPNSNQPQHF.

The chain is built from TRBV7-9 and TRBJ2-7; no clear D. The V gene lost 7 bases and the J gene lost 0 bases, with 7 bases spanning the gap. Germline V gene data show CDR1 as SEHNR and CDR2 as FQNEAQ (reference sequence). The CDR3 runs to 12 residues. CDR3 loop: CASTPNSYEQYF. The CDR3 nucleotides are TGTGCCAGCACCCCTAACTCCTACGAGCAGTACTTC.

This clone was seen just once. The chain combines TRBV5-8 with TRBJ1-1, with a tentative D call TRBD1 (5 bases). V shed 2 bases and J shed 0 bases, with 11 bases lying between them. Germline V gene data show CDR1 as SGHTS and CDR2 as YDEGEE. CDR3 length: 15 amino acids. The CDR3 DNA follows: TGTGCCAGCAGCTTCCCGACAGTTATGAACACTGAAGCTTTCTTT. This translates into CASSFPTVMNTEAFF.

The rearrangement uses TRBV11-2 and TRBJ2-4; the match to TRBD2 covers 11 bases. This CDR3 is 19 amino acids long. From germline, CDR1 is SGHAT and CDR2 FQNNGV. Trimming at V came to 1 base and at J to 9 bases, leaving 17 bases not matched to a gene. The CDR3 coding sequence is TGTGCCAGCAGCTTAGGGGGGAAGTTAGCGGGAGGGTATTACGGCATTCAGTACTTC. It is translated as CASSLGGKLAGGYYGIQYF.

The rearrangement uses TRBV5-1 and TRBJ2-7; 7 nucleotides align to TRBD1. Germline V gene data show CDR1 as SGHRS and CDR2 as YFSETQ. The CDR3 totals 15 residues. V lost 4 bases, J lost 0 bases, and 7 bases stayed unmatched. The CDR3 DNA reads TGCGCCAGCAGCCTAGGGACAGCATTCTCCTACGAGCAGTACTTC. As protein: CASSLGTAFSYEQYF. Full variable domain (rest looked up from reference TRBV5-1 and TRBJ2-7): KAGVTQTPRYLIKTRGQQVTLSCSPISGHRSVSWYQQTPGQGLQFLFEYFSETQRNKGNFPGRFSGRQFSNSRSEMNVSTLELGDSALYLCASSLGTAFSYEQYFGPGTRLTVT.

V gene TRBV11-2 combines with J gene TRBJ2-7, with 11 nucleotides matching TRBD2. The CDR3 loop spans 19 amino acids. The germline V gene has CDR1 SGHAT and CDR2 FQNNGV. The V gene end was trimmed by 2 bases and the J gene end by 0 bases; junction bases not matched to a gene: 12. The CDR3 DNA reads as TGTGCCAGCAGCTTATTCAGATCCAGGGGACTAGCGGACTCCTACGAGCAGTACTTC. This codes for CASSLFRSRGLADSYEQYF.

The chain recombines TRBV6-1 with TRBJ1-5; no reliable D call. The CDR3 covers 14 residues. CDR1 and CDR2 from the germline V gene are MNHNS and SASEGT. Trimming took 2 bases from V and 6 from J, leaving 11 bases between them. CDR3 bases: TGTGCCAGCAGTGAACCTATGGGCAGTCAGCCCCAGCATTTT. Protein sequence: CASSEPMGSQPQHF.

The chain employs TRBV5-4 and TRBJ1-3, with D maybe TRBD1 (5 bases). The CDR3 spans 16 residues. Germline V gives CDR1 SGHNT, CDR2 YYREEE (reference sequence). V shed 3 bases and J shed 4 bases, with 17 bases lying between them. CDR3 nucleotide sequence: TGTGCCAGCAGCTCTTCTCCGGGGGTAACGGGAAACACCATATATTTT. Translation: CASSSSPGVTGNTIYF.

V usage is TRBV18 and J usage is TRBJ1-5; D uncertain. The CDR3 extends over 14 amino acids. Per germline, CDR1 KGHSH and CDR2 LQKENI. Trimming took off 3 bases at V and 8 bases at J, with 14 bases between the two ends. The CDR3 bases are TGTGCCAGCTCACCCGGACCACCCGGGGAGCCCCAGCATTTT. Its protein is CASSPGPPGEPQHF.

The chain carries TRBV4-1 and TRBJ1-4; D is uncertain. Deletions cut 0 bases from V and 7 bases from J, with 12 bases between. The CDR3 extends over 15 amino acids. Germline-derived CDR1 and CDR2 are MGHRA and YSYEKL. The CDR3 protein is CASSQEAVRSEKLFF. The CDR3 DNA reads TGCGCCAGCAGCCAAGAGGCAGTACGGAGTGAAAAACTGTTTTTT.

The chain carries TRBV11-2 and TRBJ2-4; 14 bases are shared with TRBD2. The CDR3 has 16 amino acids. Trimming removed 3 bases from V and 5 bases from J; junction bases left unmatched: 3. The germline V gene has CDR1 SGHAT and CDR2 FQNNGV. The CDR3 nucleotides read TGTGCCAGCAGCTTCGGACTAGCGGGAGGTCAAAACATTCAGTACTTC. This codes for CASSFGLAGGQNIQYF.

CDR3 bases: TGTGCCAGTAGAAAATATACGCGAGATGCCTACAATGAGCAGTTCTTC. It encodes CASRKYTRDAYNEQFF. The rearrangement uses TRBV19 and TRBJ2-1; D gene uncertain. Germline-derived CDR1 and CDR2 are LNHDA and SQIVND (reference sequence). CDR3 length equals 16 residues. Trimming cost V 6 bases and J 2 bases, with 17 bases left between them.

This chain joins TRBV18 and TRBJ1-2; D possibly corresponds to TRBD1 (5 bases). The CDR3 has 17 amino acids. The germline V and J ends were trimmed by 2 bases and 2 bases, with 18 bases remaining between them. The germline V gene has CDR1 KGHSH and CDR2 LQKENI. CDR3 in amino acids: CASSPGAGRGDNYGYTF. CDR3 nucleotide sequence: TGTGCCAGCTCACCAGGGGCAGGCCGCGGTGACAACTATGGCTACACCTTC.

This clone was recorded only once. The DNA for the CDR3 is TGTGCCAGCAGTGAAGGTTTCCAGGGGCTGTTAACAGATACGCAGTATTTT. Residues: CASSEGFQGLLTDTQYF. This chain uses TRBV2 with TRBJ2-3; D might be TRBD1 (6 bases). V lost 1 base, J lost 3 bases, and 17 bases lay in between. The CDR3 consists of 17 residues. Germline CDR1 SNHLY, CDR2 FYNNEI.

This clone was detected a few times. CDR3 DNA: TGTGCCAGCAGCCCCAACCCCGGGGGTGATTCACCCCTCCACTTT. Its translation is CASSPNPGGDSPLHF. This chain connects TRBV6-1 to TRBJ1-6; D is perhaps TRBD1 (5 bases). CDR3 length: 15 amino acids. Germline CDR1 MNHNS, CDR2 SASEGT. Trimming stripped 6 bases from V and 8 bases from J, with 17 bases between.

This chain joins TRBV6-1 and TRBJ1-1; D is unclear. This CDR3 is 13 amino acids long. The germline V gene encodes CDR1 MNHNS and CDR2 SASEGT. V gave up 6 bases and J gave up 3 bases, with 11 bases separating them. Here the CDR3 reads CASRPQVDTEAFF. The CDR3 nucleotides are TGTGCCAGCAGGCCTCAGGTTGACACTGAAGCTTTCTTT.

This chain uses TRBV4-1 with TRBJ1-1; TRBD1 matches 8 bases. Germline V gene data show CDR1 as MGHRA and CDR2 as YSYEKL. This CDR3 region has 15 residues. Trimming took 1 base from V and 1 from J; bases not matched to a gene: 2. The CDR3 is CASSQVTGGNTEAFF. Here the CDR3 DNA reads TGCGCCAGCAGCCAAGTAACAGGGGGGAACACTGAAGCTTTCTTT.

In its sample, this clone was seen once. V gene TRBV6-5 combines with J gene TRBJ1-6; D uncertain. The germline gives CDR1 MNHEY, CDR2 SVGAGI. Trimming pared 3 bases from V and 0 bases from J, leaving 3 bases between. The CDR3 runs to 14 residues. DNA of the CDR3: TGTGCCAGCAGTTATCGCTCCTATAATTCACCCCTCCACTTT. This sequence encodes CASSYRSYNSPLHF.

The chain employs TRBV29-1 and TRBJ1-1, with 9 bases lining up with TRBD1. The germline gives CDR1 SQVTM, CDR2 ANQGSEA. V dropped 6 bases and J dropped 3; count of bases not matched to a gene: 5. The CDR3 runs 13 residues. CDR3 sequence: CSVRRDRDTEAFF. The CDR3 DNA sequence: TGCAGCGTCCGCCGGGACAGGGACACTGAAGCTTTCTTT.

J is TRBJ2-3 and V is TRBV19, with a possible D match to TRBD2 (6 bases). The germline V gene encodes CDR1 LNHDA and CDR2 SQIVND (reference sequence). The ends were cut back, 3 bases at V and 4 bases at J, with 17 bases in the middle. The CDR3 covers 16 residues. The DNA of the CDR3 is TGTGCCAGTAGTATTGAAGGGTGGAGGGGCCCAGATACGCAGTATTTT. It encodes CASSIEGWRGPDTQYF.